This is a list of T cell receptor beta chains from one sample in a study of blood T cell repertoires in COVID-19. The method was immunoSEQ multiplex PCR; TCRdb's version includes in-frame clones alone and lacks a portion of them. The profile shows over 50,000 clones, approximately 86% of them singletons. Sequencing was carried out using peripheral blood. All receptors derive from a man between 65 and 85 years old with acute or convalescent COVID-19. Both conserved end residues are part of each CDR3. Fields, in order: D gene, J gene, clone size, V gene, CDR3 protein, CDR3 DNA. A D gene is named only where the DNA matches it firmly. Where a row states a size, it is once, few, many or the class of an expanded clone; other rows omit it.

.,TRBJ2-3,.,TRBV4-2,CASSQGAGDTDTQYF,TGTGCCAGCAGCCAAGGGGCAGGGGACACAGATACGCAGTATTTT
.,TRBJ1-6,.,TRBV2,CASSSDQGWTPLHF,TGTGCCAGCAGTTCAGATCAGGGGTGGACACCCCTCCACTTT
TRBD2,TRBJ2-5,.,TRBV6-5,CASSGEGGARETQYF,TGTGCCAGCAGCGGGGAGGGAGGAGCGAGGGAGACCCAGTACTTC
TRBD1,TRBJ2-3,.,TRBV6-5,CASSFYRGTDTQYF,TGTGCCAGCAGTTTCTACAGGGGGACAGATACGCAGTATTTT
.,TRBJ1-4,few,TRBV7-9,CASSLSRGATNEKLFF,TGTGCCAGCAGCTTAAGTCGGGGGGCAACTAATGAAAAACTGTTTTTT
.,TRBJ1-2,.,TRBV27,CASSPRQLSYGYTF,TGTGCCAGCAGTCCGAGACAGCTCTCCTATGGCTACACCTTC
.,TRBJ2-6,.,TRBV6-2/TRBV6-3,CASSFPNMSPRNSGANVLTF,TGTGCCAGCAGCTTCCCGAACATGTCCCCTCGAAACTCTGGGGCCAACGTCCTGACTTTC
.,TRBJ1-1,.,TRBV18,CASSPPSKNTEAFF,TGTGCCAGCTCACCACCGTCCAAGAACACTGAAGCTTTCTTT
.,TRBJ2-5,.,TRBV5-6,CASYLGGGPSETQYF,TGTGCCAGCTACCTTGGGGGGGGCCCATCGGAGACCCAGTACTTC
TRBD1,TRBJ2-5,.,TRBV10-3,CAISDKPGQGRQETQYF,TGTGCCATCAGCGATAAGCCGGGACAGGGAAGACAAGAGACCCAGTACTTC
.,TRBJ2-1,.,TRBV19,CASSIGAGRYNEQFF,TGTGCCAGTAGTATAGGGGCAGGTAGGTACAATGAGCAGTTCTTC
TRBD1,TRBJ1-6,.,TRBV7-3,CASSLRTGSPLHF,TGTGCCAGCAGCTTAAGGACAGGGTCACCCCTCCACTTT
.,TRBJ1-1,.,TRBV29-1,CSVNRLGVNTEAFF,TGCAGCGTTAACAGGCTAGGGGTAAACACTGAAGCTTTCTTT
TRBD2,TRBJ2-4,.,TRBV6-8,CASSLNRRRTRGGWNIQYF,TGTGCCAGCAGTTTGAACCGTCGACGGACTAGAGGCGGATGGAACATTCAGTACTTC
TRBD1,TRBJ1-6,.,TRBV7-2,CASSPLGTGYSPLHF,TGTGCCAGCAGCCCCCTAGGGACAGGATATTCACCCCTCCACTTT
.,TRBJ1-2,.,TRBV5-4,CASSLASGYTF,TGTGCCAGCAGCTTGGCATCTGGCTACACCTTC